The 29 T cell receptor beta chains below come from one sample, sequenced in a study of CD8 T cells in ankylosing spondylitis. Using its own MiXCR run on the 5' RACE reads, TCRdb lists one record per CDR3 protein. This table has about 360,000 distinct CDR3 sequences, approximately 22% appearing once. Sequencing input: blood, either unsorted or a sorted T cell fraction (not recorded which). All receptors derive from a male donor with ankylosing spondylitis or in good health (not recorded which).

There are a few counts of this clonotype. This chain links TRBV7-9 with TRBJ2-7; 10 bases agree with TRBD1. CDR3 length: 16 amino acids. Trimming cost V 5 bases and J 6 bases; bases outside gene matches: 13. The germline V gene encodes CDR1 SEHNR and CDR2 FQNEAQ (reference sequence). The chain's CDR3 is CASSRLTGTGEVEQYF. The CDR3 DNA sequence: TGTGCCAGCAGCCGATTAACCGGGACAGGGGAGGTCGAGCAGTACTTC.

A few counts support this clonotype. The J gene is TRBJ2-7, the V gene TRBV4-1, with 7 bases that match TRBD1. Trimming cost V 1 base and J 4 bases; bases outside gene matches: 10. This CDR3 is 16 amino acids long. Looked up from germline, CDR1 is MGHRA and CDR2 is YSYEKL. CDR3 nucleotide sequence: TGCGCCAGCAGCCAAGTGGTAGGGACAGCGAGTTACGAGCAGTACTTC. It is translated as CASSQVVGTASYEQYF.

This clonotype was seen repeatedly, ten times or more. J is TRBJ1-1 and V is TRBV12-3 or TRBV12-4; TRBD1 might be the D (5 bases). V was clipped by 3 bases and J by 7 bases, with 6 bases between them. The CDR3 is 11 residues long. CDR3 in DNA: TGTGCCAGCAGTTTCGGGGGTGAAGCTTTCTTT. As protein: CASSFGGEAFF.

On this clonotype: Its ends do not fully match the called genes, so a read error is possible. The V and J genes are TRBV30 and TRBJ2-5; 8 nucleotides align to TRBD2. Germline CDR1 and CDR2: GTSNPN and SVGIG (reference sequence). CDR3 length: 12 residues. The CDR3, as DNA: TGTGCCTGGAGGGCAACGGGGGGGGCCGGGTTCTTC. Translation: CAWRATGGAGFF.

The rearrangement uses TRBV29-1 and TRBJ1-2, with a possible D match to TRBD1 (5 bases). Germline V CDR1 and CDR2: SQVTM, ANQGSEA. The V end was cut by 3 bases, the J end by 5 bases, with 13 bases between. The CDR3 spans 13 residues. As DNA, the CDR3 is TGCAGCGTTGATAGGCTGGACAATTATGGCTACACCTTC. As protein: CSVDRLDNYGYTF.

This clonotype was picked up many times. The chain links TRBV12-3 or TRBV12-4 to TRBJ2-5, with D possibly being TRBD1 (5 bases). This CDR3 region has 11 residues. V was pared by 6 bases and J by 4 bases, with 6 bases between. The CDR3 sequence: CASRTGETQYF. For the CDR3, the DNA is TGTGCCAGCAGAACAGGAGAGACCCAGTACTTC.

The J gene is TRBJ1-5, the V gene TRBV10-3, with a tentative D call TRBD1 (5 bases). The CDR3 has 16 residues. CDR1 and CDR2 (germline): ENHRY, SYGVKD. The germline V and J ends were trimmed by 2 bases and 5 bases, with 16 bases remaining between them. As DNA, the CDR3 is TGTGCCATCAGTGAGGGCCTCGGACAACCATATCAGCCCCAGCATTTT. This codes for CAISEGLGQPYQPQHF.

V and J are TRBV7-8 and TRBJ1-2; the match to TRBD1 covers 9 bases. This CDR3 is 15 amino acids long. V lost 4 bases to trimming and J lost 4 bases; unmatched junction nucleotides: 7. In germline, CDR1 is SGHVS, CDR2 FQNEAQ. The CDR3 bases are TGTGCCAGCAGCTACTTAACAGGGGGCGGCTATGGCTACACCTTC. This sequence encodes CASSYLTGGGYGYTF.

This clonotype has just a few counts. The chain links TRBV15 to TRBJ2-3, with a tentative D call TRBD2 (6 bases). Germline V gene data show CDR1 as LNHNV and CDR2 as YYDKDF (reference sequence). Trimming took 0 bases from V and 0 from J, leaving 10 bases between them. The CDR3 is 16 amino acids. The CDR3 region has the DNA TGTGCCACCAGCAGAGATCGTAGCGGAAGCACAGATACGCAGTATTTT. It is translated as CATSRDRSGSTDTQYF. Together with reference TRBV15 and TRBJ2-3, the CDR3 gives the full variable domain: DAMVIQNPRYQVTQFGKPVTLSCSQTLNHNVMYWYQQKSSQAPKLLFHYYDKDFNNEADTPDNFQSRRPNTSFCFLDIRSPGLGDTAMYLCATSRDRSGSTDTQYFGPGTRLTVL.

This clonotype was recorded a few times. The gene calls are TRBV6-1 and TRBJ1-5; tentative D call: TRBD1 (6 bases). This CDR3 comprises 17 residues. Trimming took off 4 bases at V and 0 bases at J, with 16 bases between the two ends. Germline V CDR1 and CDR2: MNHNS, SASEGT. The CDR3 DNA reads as TGTGCCAGCAGTGCCCGGGGGGCTTTGTATAGCAATCAGCCCCAGCATTTT. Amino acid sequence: CASSARGALYSNQPQHF.

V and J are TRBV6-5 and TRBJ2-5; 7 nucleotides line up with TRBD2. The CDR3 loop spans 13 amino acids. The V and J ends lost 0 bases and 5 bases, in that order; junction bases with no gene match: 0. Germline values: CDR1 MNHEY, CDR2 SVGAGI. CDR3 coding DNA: TGTGCCAGCAGTTACTCGGGGGGGGAGACCCAGTACTTC. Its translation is CASSYSGGETQYF.

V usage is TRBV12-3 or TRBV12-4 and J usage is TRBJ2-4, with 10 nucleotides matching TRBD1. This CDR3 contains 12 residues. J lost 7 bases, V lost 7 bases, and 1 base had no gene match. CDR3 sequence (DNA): TGTGCCAGCATGGGACAGGGGAACATTCAGTACTTC. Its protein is CASMGQGNIQYF.

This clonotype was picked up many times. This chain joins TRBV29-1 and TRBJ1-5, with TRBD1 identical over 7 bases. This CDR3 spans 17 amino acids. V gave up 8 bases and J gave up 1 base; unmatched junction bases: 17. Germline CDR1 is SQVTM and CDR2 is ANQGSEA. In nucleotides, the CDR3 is TGCAGCAAGCGAACAGGGGAAACTTGGAGGAGCAATCAGCCCCAGCATTTT. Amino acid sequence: CSKRTGETWRSNQPQHF.

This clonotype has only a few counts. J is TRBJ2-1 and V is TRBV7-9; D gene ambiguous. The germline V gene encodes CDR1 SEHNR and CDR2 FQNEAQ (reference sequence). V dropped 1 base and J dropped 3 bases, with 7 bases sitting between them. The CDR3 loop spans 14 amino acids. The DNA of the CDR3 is TGTGCCAGCAGCTTAGGGGAATTCTACAATGAGCAGTTCTTC. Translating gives CASSLGEFYNEQFF.

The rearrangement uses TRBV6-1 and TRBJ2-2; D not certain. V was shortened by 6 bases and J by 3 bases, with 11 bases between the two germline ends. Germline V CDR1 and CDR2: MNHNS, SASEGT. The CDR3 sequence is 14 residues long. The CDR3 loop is CASSPTEDTGELFF. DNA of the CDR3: TGTGCCAGCAGCCCAACCGAAGACACCGGGGAGCTGTTTTTT.

The CDR3 region has the DNA TGTGCCAGCAGCTTACTAGGTCCCAACACCTACGAGCAGTACTTC. As protein: CASSLLGPNTYEQYF. The V gene is TRBV7-9, the J gene TRBJ2-7; D gene ambiguous. Germline V gene sequence: CDR1 SEHNR, CDR2 FQNEAQ (reference sequence). Between the trimmed V and J ends, which lost 2 bases and 2 bases, there was a span of 13 bases. The CDR3 contains 15 residues.

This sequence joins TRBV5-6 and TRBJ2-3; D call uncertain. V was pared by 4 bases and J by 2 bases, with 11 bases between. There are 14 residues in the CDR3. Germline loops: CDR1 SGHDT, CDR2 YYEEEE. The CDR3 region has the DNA TGTGCCAGCAGCCTTTCCCCGCTCACAGATACGCAGTATTTT. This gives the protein CASSLSPLTDTQYF.

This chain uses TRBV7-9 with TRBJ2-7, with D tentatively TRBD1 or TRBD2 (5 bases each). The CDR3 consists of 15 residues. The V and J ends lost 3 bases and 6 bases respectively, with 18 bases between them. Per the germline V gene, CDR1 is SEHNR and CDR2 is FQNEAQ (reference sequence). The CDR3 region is CASSFLDARGSEQYF. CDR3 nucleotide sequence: TGTGCCAGCAGCTTTCTCGACGCTCGGGGCTCCGAGCAGTACTTC.

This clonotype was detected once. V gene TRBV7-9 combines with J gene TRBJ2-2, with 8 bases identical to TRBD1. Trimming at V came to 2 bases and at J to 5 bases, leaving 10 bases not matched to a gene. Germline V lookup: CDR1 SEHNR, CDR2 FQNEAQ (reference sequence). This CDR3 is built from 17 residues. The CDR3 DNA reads TGTGCCAGCAGCTTAACCCCAAGGACAGGGCGAACCGGGGAGCTGTTTTTT. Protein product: CASSLTPRTGRTGELFF.

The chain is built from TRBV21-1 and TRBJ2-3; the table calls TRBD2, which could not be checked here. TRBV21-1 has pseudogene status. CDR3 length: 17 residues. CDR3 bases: TGTGCCAGCAGCAAAGGGGAGTCAGGAAAGAGCACAGATACGCAGTATTTT. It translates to CASSKGESGKSTDTQYF.

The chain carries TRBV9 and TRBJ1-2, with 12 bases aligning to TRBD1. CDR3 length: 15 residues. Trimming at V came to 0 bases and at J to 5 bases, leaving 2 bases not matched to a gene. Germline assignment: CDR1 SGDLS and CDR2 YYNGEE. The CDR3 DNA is TGTGCCAGCAGCGTAGAGGGACAGGGGGCTTATGGCTACACCTTC. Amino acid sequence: CASSVEGQGAYGYTF.

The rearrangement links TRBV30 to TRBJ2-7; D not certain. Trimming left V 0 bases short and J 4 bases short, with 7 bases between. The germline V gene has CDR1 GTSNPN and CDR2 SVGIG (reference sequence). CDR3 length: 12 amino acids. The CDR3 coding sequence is TGTGCCTGGAGTGTTCTCTCTTACGAGCAGTACTTC. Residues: CAWSVLSYEQYF.

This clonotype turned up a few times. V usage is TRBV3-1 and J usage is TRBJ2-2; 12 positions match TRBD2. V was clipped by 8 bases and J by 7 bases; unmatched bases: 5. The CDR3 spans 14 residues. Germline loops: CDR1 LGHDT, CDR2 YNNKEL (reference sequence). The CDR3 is CASRPGLAGGELFF. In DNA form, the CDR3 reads TGTGCCAGCCGACCGGGACTAGCGGGCGGGGAGCTGTTTTTT.

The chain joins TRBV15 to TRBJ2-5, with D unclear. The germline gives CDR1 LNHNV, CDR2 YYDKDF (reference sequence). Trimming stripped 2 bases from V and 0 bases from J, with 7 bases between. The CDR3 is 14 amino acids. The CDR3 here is CATSRMQDQETQYF. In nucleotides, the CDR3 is TGTGCCACCAGCAGAATGCAGGACCAAGAGACCCAGTACTTC.

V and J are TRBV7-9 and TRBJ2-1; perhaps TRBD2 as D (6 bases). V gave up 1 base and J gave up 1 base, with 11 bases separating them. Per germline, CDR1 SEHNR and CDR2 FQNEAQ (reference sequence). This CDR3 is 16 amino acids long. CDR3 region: CASSLGTTSSYNEQFF. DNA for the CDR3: TGTGCCAGCAGCTTAGGGACTACCTCATCCTACAATGAGCAGTTCTTC.

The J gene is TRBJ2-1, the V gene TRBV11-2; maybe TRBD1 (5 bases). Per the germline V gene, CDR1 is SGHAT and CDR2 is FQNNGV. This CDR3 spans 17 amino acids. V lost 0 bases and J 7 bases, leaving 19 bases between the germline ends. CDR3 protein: CASSLERPGLMANEQFF. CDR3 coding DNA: TGTGCCAGCAGCTTAGAGCGTCCAGGGCTGATGGCGAATGAGCAGTTCTTC.

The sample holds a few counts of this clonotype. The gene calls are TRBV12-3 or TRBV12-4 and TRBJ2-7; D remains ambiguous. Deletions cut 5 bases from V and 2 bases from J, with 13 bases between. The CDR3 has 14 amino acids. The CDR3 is CASSHGLVTYEQYF. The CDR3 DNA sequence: TGTGCCAGCAGTCACGGCCTTGTAACCTACGAGCAGTACTTC.

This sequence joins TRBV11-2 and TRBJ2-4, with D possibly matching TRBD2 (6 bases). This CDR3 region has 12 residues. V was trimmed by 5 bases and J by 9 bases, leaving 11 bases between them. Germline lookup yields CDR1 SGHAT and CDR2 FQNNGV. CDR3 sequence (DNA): TGTGCCAGCAGCCCGGGACTGGCCATTCAGTACTTC. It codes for CASSPGLAIQYF.

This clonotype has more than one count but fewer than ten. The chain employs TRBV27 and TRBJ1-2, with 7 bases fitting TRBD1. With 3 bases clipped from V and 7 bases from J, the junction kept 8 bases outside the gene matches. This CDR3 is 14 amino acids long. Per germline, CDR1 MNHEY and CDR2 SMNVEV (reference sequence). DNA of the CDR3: TGTGCCAGCAGTTTTGTGGGCGCAGGGGGTGGCTACACCTTC. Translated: CASSFVGAGGGYTF.